A selection of T cell receptor beta chains follows, all from one sample in a study of blood T cell repertoires in COVID-19. Repertoires were generated with immunoSEQ multiplex PCR, while TCRdb's copy carries only in-frame clones and drops some. The sample carries some 200,000 clones, 85% to 90% recorded once. Sequences were obtained from peripheral blood. The source is a man aged 50-59 years with acute or convalescent COVID-19. Both conserved end residues are part of each CDR3. A D gene is named only where the DNA matches it firmly. Clone size is given for some rows only: seen once, a few or many times, or a class if the clone is expanded.

J gene | V gene | D gene | clone size | CDR3 protein | CDR3 DNA
TRBJ2-3 | TRBV3-1/TRBV3-2 | - | - | CASSQQTDTQYF | TGTGCCAGCAGCCAACAGACAGATACGCAGTATTTT
TRBJ2-5 | TRBV2 | - | - | CARDWGQRGQYF | TGTGCCAGGGACTGGGGGCAAAGGGGCCAGTACTTC
TRBJ2-1 | TRBV9 | TRBD1 | - | CASSPRTGSSYNEQFF | TGTGCCAGCAGCCCCCGGACAGGTAGCTCCTACAATGAGCAGTTCTTC
TRBJ1-6 | TRBV5-1 | TRBD1 | - | CASSGTDNSPLHF | TGCGCCAGCAGCGGGACAGATAATTCACCCCTCCACTTT
TRBJ1-1 | TRBV18 | TRBD1 | - | CASLPRGLDTEAFF | TGTGCCAGCCTGCCGAGGGGGCTTGACACTGAAGCTTTCTTT
TRBJ1-5 | TRBV5-5 | - | few | CASSSQGGNNQPQHF | TGTGCCAGCAGCTCTCAGGGAGGGAACAATCAGCCCCAGCATTTT
TRBJ2-7 | TRBV12-3/TRBV12-4 | - | - | CASSDGEAYEQYF | TGTGCCAGCAGTGACGGGGAAGCCTACGAGCAGTACTTC
TRBJ1-5 | TRBV27 | - | - | CASSGGGYNQPQHF | TGTGCCAGCAGCGGGGGGGGCTACAATCAGCCCCAGCATTTT
TRBJ1-2 | TRBV2 | TRBD1 | few | CASKGANANYGYTF | TGTGCCAGCAAGGGGGCCAACGCTAACTATGGCTACACCTTC
TRBJ1-2 | TRBV12-3/TRBV12-4 | TRBD1 | - | CASSRDSYYGYTF | TGTGCCAGCAGTCGGGACAGTTACTATGGCTACACCTTC
TRBJ1-2 | TRBV18 | - | few | CASSPLENPAGYTF | TGTGCCAGCTCACCACTGGAGAATCCTGCTGGCTACACCTTC
TRBJ1-4 | TRBV6-2/TRBV6-3 | TRBD1 | - | CASSRNAGQGFATNEKLFF | TGTGCCAGCAGCCGAAACGCGGGACAGGGCTTTGCAACTAATGAAAAACTGTTTTTT
TRBJ2-5 | TRBV29-1 | - | - | CSVERAGVYQETQYF | TGCAGCGTTGAACGGGCAGGGGTGTACCAAGAGACCCAGTACTTC
TRBJ1-2 | TRBV6-5 | - | - | CASRGVDGYTF | TGTGCCAGCAGAGGGGTGGATGGCTACACCTTC
TRBJ1-2 | TRBV18 | TRBD1 | - | CASSPPRTGGLGYTF | TGTGCCAGCTCACCACCGCGGACAGGGGGACTTGGCTACACCTTC
TRBJ2-7 | TRBV5-1 | - | - | CASSLVSGTYEQYF | TGCGCCAGCAGCTTGGTTTCGGGAACCTACGAGCAGTACTTC
TRBJ2-7 | TRBV5-1 | TRBD2 | - | CASSYPSGGASEQYF | TGCGCCAGCAGCTACCCTAGCGGGGGGGCATCCGAGCAGTACTTC
TRBJ1-2 | TRBV19 | TRBD1 | - | CASTRLGGGYGYTF | TGTGCCAGTACCAGGTTAGGGGGCGGCTATGGCTACACCTTC
TRBJ1-2 | TRBV5-1 | TRBD1 | - | CASSAQSGTEIYYGYTF | TGCGCCAGCAGCGCTCAATCCGGGACAGAGATCTACTATGGCTACACCTTC
TRBJ2-1 | TRBV6-5 | - | - | CASSSPLASSYNEQFF | TGTGCCAGCAGTTCGCCACTCGCTAGCTCCTACAATGAGCAGTTCTTC
TRBJ1-1 | TRBV25-1 | - | few | CASNREWNTEAFF | TGTGCCAGCAACAGGGAATGGAACACTGAAGCTTTCTTT
TRBJ2-5 | TRBV6-5 | - | - | CASSSPRGEREETQYF | TGTGCCAGCAGTTCCCCCCGAGGGGAGCGGGAAGAGACCCAGTACTTC
TRBJ1-4 | TRBV5-1 | TRBD1 | once | CASSIGQVGGEKLFF | TGCGCCAGCAGCATCGGACAGGTTGGTGGTGAAAAACTGTTTTTT
TRBJ1-4 | TRBV6-1 | - | - | CASSESAGARPNEKLFF | TGTGCCAGCAGTGAGTCGGCGGGGGCCAGGCCAAATGAAAAACTGTTTTTT
TRBJ1-5 | TRBV5-1 | - | - | CASSLAGDQPQHF | TGCGCCAGCAGCTTGGCGGGAGATCAGCCCCAGCATTTT
TRBJ1-2 | TRBV27 | TRBD1 | - | CASSYTTGTAFYTF | TGTGCCAGCAGTTACACTACCGGGACAGCCTTCTACACCTTC
TRBJ1-4 | TRBV3-1/TRBV3-2 | - | - | CASSQDLSTRKLFF | TGTGCCAGCAGCCAAGACCTCTCTACTCGGAAACTGTTTTTT
TRBJ1-5 | TRBV19 | TRBD1 | - | CASRSDTGGNQPQHF | TGTGCCAGTAGGAGCGATACAGGGGGCAATCAGCCCCAGCATTTT
TRBJ1-6 | TRBV9 | - | - | CASSASWQGYSPLHF | TGTGCCAGCAGCGCCAGTTGGCAGGGATATTCACCCCTCCACTTT
TRBJ1-4 | TRBV7-9 | - | - | CASSFQQGNEKLFF | TGTGCCAGCAGCTTTCAACAGGGTAATGAAAAACTGTTTTTT
TRBJ2-3 | TRBV15 | TRBD1 | - | CATSRAKGAIDTQYF | TGTGCCACCAGCAGAGCGAAGGGGGCAATAGATACGCAGTATTTT
TRBJ1-3 | TRBV7-9 | - | - | CASSYGSSGNTIYF | TGTGCCAGCAGTTACGGGAGCTCTGGAAACACCATATATTTT
TRBJ1-3 | TRBV3-1/TRBV3-2 | - | few | CASSQILRTSGNTIYF | TGTGCCAGCAGCCAAATTCTCAGGACTTCTGGAAACACCATATATTTT
TRBJ1-4 | TRBV10-2 | TRBD1 | - | CASSPGTGSEKLFF | TGCGCCAGCAGCCCCGGGACAGGGAGCGAAAAACTGTTTTTT
TRBJ2-5 | TRBV19 | - | - | CASRSQGWETQYF | TGTGCCAGTAGATCCCAGGGTTGGGAGACCCAGTACTTC
TRBJ2-3 | TRBV5-4 | - | - | CASSPGTLTDTQYF | TGTGCCAGCAGCCCCGGGACTCTCACAGATACGCAGTATTTT
TRBJ2-5 | TRBV7-9 | TRBD2 | - | CASSPSGAVETQYF | TGTGCCAGTTCTCCAAGCGGGGCGGTAGAGACCCAGTACTTC
TRBJ2-2 | TRBV5-8 | TRBD1 | - | CASSSGTVGTGELFF | TGTGCCAGCAGCTCTGGGACAGTTGGCACCGGGGAGCTGTTTTTT
TRBJ1-2 | TRBV20-1 | - | - | CSASGQNYGYTF | TGCAGTGCTAGTGGGCAGAATTATGGCTACACCTTC
TRBJ2-5 | TRBV18 | - | - | CASSPPSKETQYF | TGTGCCAGCTCACCACCCTCTAAAGAGACCCAGTACTTC
TRBJ2-1 | TRBV11-3 | TRBD1 | - | CASSPQTGAYNEQFF | TGTGCCAGCAGCCCTCAGACAGGGGCGTACAATGAGCAGTTCTTC
TRBJ1-4 | TRBV3-1/TRBV3-2 | - | - | CASSQAGVEKLFF | TGTGCCAGCAGCCAAGCAGGGGTTGAAAAACTGTTTTTT
TRBJ2-7 | TRBV4-1 | - | - | CASSQERARLYEQYF | TGCGCCAGCAGCCAAGAGAGGGCACGTCTCTACGAGCAGTACTTC
TRBJ2-1 | TRBV6-2/TRBV6-3 | TRBD1 | - | CASSAGQGSYNEQFF | TGTGCCAGCAGTGCCGGACAGGGCTCCTACAATGAGCAGTTCTTC
TRBJ1-1 | TRBV7-9 | - | - | CASGLLNTEAFF | TGTGCCAGCGGCCTCTTGAACACTGAAGCTTTCTTT
TRBJ1-5 | TRBV4-1 | - | few | CASSQVAGQSNQPQHF | TGCGCCAGCAGCCAAGTGGCTGGACAGAGCAATCAGCCCCAGCATTTT
TRBJ2-2 | TRBV7-9 | - | once | CASSLEQENTGELFF | TGTGCCAGCAGCTTAGAACAGGAAAACACCGGGGAGCTGTTTTTT
TRBJ1-6 | TRBV5-1 | - | - | CASSLDGGDNSPLHF | TGCGCCAGCAGCTTGGATGGGGGCGACAATTCACCCCTCCACTTT
TRBJ1-1 | TRBV7-9 | TRBD1 | - | CAITGGDLPNTEAFF | TGTGCCATCACAGGGGGCGATCTACCCAACACTGAAGCTTTCTTT
TRBJ2-7 | TRBV6-5 | - | - | CASDWGRPSYEQYF | TGTGCCAGCGACTGGGGCAGGCCGTCCTACGAGCAGTACTTC
TRBJ1-1 | TRBV7-9 | - | - | CASSPYSGLRSFF | TGTGCCAGCAGCCCCTACAGCGGACTTCGGTCTTTCTTT
TRBJ2-1 | TRBV5-5 | - | - | CASSSMRDFRGGEQFF | TGTGCCAGCAGCTCGATGAGGGACTTCCGAGGAGGTGAGCAGTTCTTC
TRBJ2-7 | TRBV11-2 | TRBD2 | - | CASSFSSGDLYEQYF | TGTGCCAGCAGCTTCTCAAGCGGGGACCTCTACGAGCAGTACTTC
TRBJ1-3 | TRBV11-2 | - | - | CASSLRTALSSGNTIYF | TGTGCCAGCAGCTTGCGGACAGCCCTGAGCTCTGGAAACACCATATATTTT
TRBJ2-3 | TRBV6-4 | - | few | CASSERGAGRNTQYF | TGTGCCAGCAGTGAACGGGGGGCGGGAAGAAATACGCAGTATTTT